Shown below are 9 T cell receptor beta chains from a single sample sequenced in a study of PD-1 blockade in classical Hodgkin lymphoma. Method: immunoSEQ multiplex PCR; TCRdb's copy keeps in-frame clones and lacks some. There are 80,000 to 95,000 clones in the sample; more than 80% occur only once, and approximately 17% lies in the top ten. Time point given: cycle 4 day 1 (C4D1), after less than 7 weeks of nivolumab. Relapse was seen in all patients after autologous stem cell transplantation, and brentuximab vedotin exposure was variable. Sequenced material: peripheral blood mononuclear cells (PBMCs), taken before the fourth cycle of nivolumab. Source of these receptors: a human donor with classical Hodgkin lymphoma.

The chain combines TRBV25-1 with TRBJ2-1; D call uncertain. From germline, CDR1 is MGHDK and CDR2 SYGVNS. Trimming pared 3 bases from V and 7 bases from J, leaving 10 bases between. This CDR3 is 13 amino acids long. For the CDR3, the DNA is TGTGCCAGCAGTGACCCCGGTAGTAATGAGCAGTTCTTC. The encoded protein is CASSDPGSNEQFF.

This clone has just one count. V is TRBV19 and J is TRBJ2-2, with D tentatively TRBD1 (6 bases). The germline CDR1 and CDR2 sequences are LNHDA and SQIVND (reference sequence). This CDR3 is 15 amino acids long. Deletions cut 3 bases from V and 7 bases from J, with 15 bases between. The CDR3 is CASSINRGQGGELFF. CDR3 in DNA: TGTGCCAGTAGTATCAATAGGGGACAAGGCGGGGAGCTGTTTTTT.

The V and J genes are TRBV10-3 and TRBJ2-2, with a weak D call TRBD1 (5 bases). The CDR3 loop spans 12 amino acids. The V end was cut by 10 bases, the J end by 6 bases, with 12 bases between. Germline CDR1 reads ENHRY; CDR2 reads SYGVKD. This CDR3 reads CATTVGAGELFF. The CDR3 DNA is TGTGCCACTACTGTAGGGGCCGGGGAGCTGTTTTTT.

V and J are TRBV5-4 and TRBJ2-2; 8 bases line up with TRBD2. The junction had 11 bases not matched to a gene; V was cut back by 4 bases and J by 6 bases. The CDR3 has 16 amino acids. The germline V gene encodes CDR1 SGHNT and CDR2 YYREEE (reference sequence). The DNA of the CDR3 is TGTGCCAGCAGCGGGGGACTAGTTGGAGTGGCCGGGGAGCTGTTTTTT. This gives the protein CASSGGLVGVAGELFF.

The J gene is TRBJ2-5, the V gene TRBV5-1; weak D call: TRBD2 (5 bases). The ends were cut back, 6 bases at V and 4 bases at J, with 19 bases in the middle. Germline loops: CDR1 SGHRS, CDR2 YFSETQ. The CDR3 spans 15 residues. The CDR3 sequence is CASTHPRGTGETQYF. For the CDR3, the DNA is TGCGCCAGCACCCATCCCCGGGGTACGGGAGAGACCCAGTACTTC.

The genes are TRBV28 and TRBJ2-7; TRBD2 aligns across 7 bases. The CDR3 covers 14 residues. Germline values: CDR1 MDHEN, CDR2 SYDVKM. Losses at the gene ends were 7 bases for V and 6 bases for J; bases not matched to a gene: 12. The CDR3 nucleotides are TGTGCCAGCACCCCAAGCGGGACCCGGAGCGAGCAGTACTTC. It is translated as CASTPSGTRSEQYF. The variable domain in full, completed from reference TRBV28 and TRBJ2-7, reads DVKVTQSSRYLVKRTGEKVFLECVQDMDHENMFWYRQDPGLGLRLIYFSYDVKMKEKGDIPEGYSVSREKKERFSLILESASTNQTSMYLCASTPSGTRSEQYFGPGTRLTVT.

The V call is TRBV7-2, the J call TRBJ1-5; D is perhaps TRBD1 (6 bases). This CDR3 has 15 amino acids. The germline V gene has CDR1 SGHTA and CDR2 FQGNSA. V lost 5 bases to trimming and J lost 3 bases, with 14 bases between them. CDR3 DNA: TGTGCCAGCAGCGTCCCGGGGGGCCTCAATCAGCCCCAGCATTTT. This sequence encodes CASSVPGGLNQPQHF.

The chain joins TRBV18 to TRBJ2-6; no clear D. Per the germline V gene, CDR1 is KGHSH and CDR2 is LQKENI. V lost 2 bases, J lost 0 bases, and 11 bases lay in between. This CDR3 region has 17 residues. The CDR3 nucleotides read TGTGCCAGCTCACCATCTTACCGATCCTCTGGGGCCAACGTCCTGACTTTC. Residues: CASSPSYRSSGANVLTF. Full variable domain (missing parts from reference TRBV18 and TRBJ2-6): NAGVMQNPRHLVRRRGQEARLRCSPMKGHSHVYWYRQLPEEGLKFMVYLQKENIIDESGMPKERFSAEFPKEGPSILRIQQVVRGDSAAYFCASSPSYRSSGANVLTFGAGSRLTVL.

The chain has TRBV27 and TRBJ2-7, with 9 bases fitting TRBD2. J gave up 3 bases and V 5 bases, and 8 bases lay outside the gene matches. The CDR3 runs 15 residues. Germline CDR1 MNHEY, CDR2 SMNVEV (reference sequence). The chain's CDR3 is CASSPRRAGGYEQYF. The DNA for the CDR3 is TGTGCCAGCAGTCCCCGAAGAGCGGGAGGCTACGAGCAGTACTTC.